The T cell receptor (beta chain) under discussion was sequenced for a study of control samples from healthy donors and cancer patients. CDR3 size: 14 residues. The junction had 1 base not matched to a gene; V was cut back by 2 bases and J by 3 bases. Germline assignment: CDR1 SGDLS and CDR2 YYNGEE. The data were produced by immunoSEQ multiplex PCR, yet TCRdb's version contains in-frame clones alone and is incomplete. The repertoire includes 120,000 or so clones, approximately 89% of them detected once, and 8.5% to 10% sits in the top ten. Source material: blood. V usage is TRBV9 and J usage is TRBJ2-7, with 11 nucleotides matching TRBD2. The receptor's source is a man in his late teens or twenties in good health. CDR3 protein: CASSVGTSGYEQYF. The CDR3 nucleotides read TGTGCCAGCAGCGTGGGGACTAGCGGCTACGAGCAGTACTTC.